This TCR beta chain was found in a study of T cell responses to AZD1222 COVID-19 vaccine. Concerning this clone itself: Its antigen remains unidentified.

Sequencing was performed with immunoSEQ multiplex PCR; in TCRdb, only in-frame clones are kept and a portion is missing. In the table there are tens of thousands of clones, 92% of which are singletons. The CDR3 loop spans 13 amino acids. CDR1 and CDR2 from the germline V gene are SGHRS and YFSETQ. Trimming removed 1 base at V and 4 bases at J, with 6 bases between. Points from the study as a whole: Rises in breadth and depth of Spike-specific TCRs came after two AZD1222 doses. Seropositive AZD1222 recipients at baseline numbered only five or six. Nearly half of the spike-specific TCRs reportedly recognize variant regions that carry no mutations. Among vaccine-associated CD4 TCRs, coverage spanned spike, with dominance at 160-218 and 743-854.

The clonotype originates from an adult who received the AZD1222 COVID-19 vaccine. J is TRBJ2-1 and V is TRBV5-1; perhaps TRBD2 as D (6 bases). Sequences were derived from peripheral blood, sampled 28 days after the second AZD1222 dose. The CDR3 DNA follows: TGCGCCAGCAGCTTGAGCGGGTACAATGAGCAGTTCTTC. Amino acids: CASSLSGYNEQFF.